A single sample is the source of the 26 T cell receptor beta chains below, sequenced in a study of vaccination and CD4 T cells after COVID-19. The antigens for these receptors are not known. The assay that was used to sequence DNA from cultured CD4+ T cells was the Oncomine TCR Beta short-read assay. TCRdb redid the calling of the PCR reads with MiXCR, one entry per CDR3 protein. The sample includes some 13,000 distinct CDR3 sequences, approximately 69% of them seen just once. Treatment noted: approximately 9-day PBMC culture with coronavirus spike peptide pools or control peptides (ViraFEST assay). What was sequenced was CD4+ T cells from blood, cultured in vitro. These receptors came from a human donor who had recovered from COVID-19.

By share of the sample, this clonotype is large. This chain joins TRBV7-9 and TRBJ1-1; D is perhaps TRBD1 (6 bases). The length of the CDR3 is 14 residues. Trimming removed 5 bases at V and 5 bases at J, with 15 bases between. The V gene's germline CDR1 is SEHNR and CDR2 FQNEAQ (reference sequence). CDR3 sequence reads: CASSLGQWETEAFF. The CDR3 coding sequence is TGTGCCAGCAGCCTAGGACAGTGGGAGACTGAAGCTTTCTTT.

This rearrangement joins TRBV6-1 to TRBJ2-7; a weak D match, TRBD1 (6 bases). Trimming took off 6 bases at V and 4 bases at J, with 19 bases between the two ends. This CDR3 is 15 amino acids long. Germline V gene sequence: CDR1 MNHNS, CDR2 SASEGT. The CDR3 coding sequence is TGTGCCAGCAGGGAAACCGGGACACACTCTTACGAGCAGTACTTC. This gives the protein CASRETGTHSYEQYF.

The V and J genes are TRBV28 and TRBJ1-2; D is ambiguous. Germline loops: CDR1 MDHEN, CDR2 SYDVKM. V lost 3 bases and J lost 3, with 8 bases in between. The CDR3 contains 13 residues. The CDR3 nucleotides read TGTGCCAGCAGTTTTAACCGGGACTATGGCTACACCTTC. Its protein product is CASSFNRDYGYTF.

This clonotype turned up a few times. In DNA, the CDR3 is TGTGCCAGCAGTTACTCGAGGGCCGGGAGGAACACTGAAGCTTTCTTT. Translating it yields CASSYSRAGRNTEAFF. The J gene is TRBJ1-1, the V gene TRBV6-5; D is unclear. This CDR3 has 16 amino acids. Germline CDR1 is MNHEY and CDR2 is SVGAGI. The V end lost 0 bases, the J end lost 1 base, and 12 bases lay between the germline ends.

The rearrangement links TRBV19 to TRBJ2-1; 7 bases line up with TRBD2. The tail of the sequence fits TRBJ2-7 better, so the J call may be wrong. The length of the CDR3 is 15 residues. CDR1 is LNHDA, CDR2 SQIVND, per germline (reference sequence). The CDR3 DNA is TGTGCCAGTAGAAGCCTAGCGGTCTCTTCCTACGAGCAGTACTTC. This codes for CASRSLAVSSYEQYF.

This rearrangement joins TRBV20-1 to TRBJ1-2; D might be TRBD1 (5 bases). The CDR3 length is 16 residues. Germline V gene lookup returns CDR1 DFQATT and CDR2 SNEGSKA (reference sequence). The V end was cut by 4 bases, the J end by 0 bases, with 18 bases between. The CDR3 here is CSAISGLLPTNYGYTF. As DNA, the CDR3 is TGCAGTGCTATTTCGGGACTTTTACCTACTAACTATGGCTACACCTTC.

In this sample, this clonotype is large. The V call is TRBV20-1, the J call TRBJ1-1; D gene unclear. This CDR3 is 13 amino acids long. The germline V gene has CDR1 DFQATT and CDR2 SNEGSKA (reference sequence). V lost 0 bases, J lost 8 bases, and 13 bases lay in between. CDR3: CSARDPGSLEAFF. Written as DNA, the CDR3 is TGCAGTGCTAGAGACCCAGGCTCCCTCGAAGCTTTCTTT.

This chain uses TRBV6-1 with TRBJ2-5; D gene ambiguous. V lost 5 bases and J 5 bases, leaving 9 bases between the germline ends. This CDR3 has 12 amino acids. In germline, CDR1 is MNHNS, CDR2 SASEGT. This chain's CDR3 is CASSKQDETQYF. As DNA, the CDR3 is TGTGCCAGCAGTAAACAAGATGAGACCCAGTACTTC.

J is TRBJ1-2 and V is TRBV30; D remains unclear. This CDR3 has 13 residues. Germline CDR1 GTSNPN, CDR2 SVGIG (reference sequence). Trimming removed 0 bases at V and 4 bases at J, with 9 bases between. The CDR3 here is CAWSVGRAYGYTF. CDR3 DNA sequence: TGTGCCTGGAGTGTAGGTAGGGCCTATGGCTACACCTTC. The whole variable domain, filled in from reference TRBV30 and TRBJ1-2, reads SQTIHQWPATLVQPVGSPLSLECTVEGTSNPNLYWYRQAAGRGLQLLFYSVGIGQISSEVPQNLSASRPQDRQFILSSKKLLLSDSGFYLCAWSVGRAYGYTFGSGTRLTVV.

V and J are TRBV28 and TRBJ2-7, with 8 bases fitting TRBD2. CDR1 and CDR2 (germline): MDHEN, SYDVKM. The CDR3 runs 14 residues. V lost 6 bases and J lost 1; bases outside the gene matches: 5. This CDR3 is CASSSIAGSYEQYF. DNA of the CDR3: TGTGCCAGCAGCTCGATAGCGGGGTCCTACGAGCAGTACTTC.

The rearrangement joins TRBV27 to TRBJ2-5, with 12 bases identical to TRBD2. The CDR3 runs 14 residues. The J segment lost 4 bases and the V segment lost 6 bases, leaving 3 bases of the junction unmatched. In germline, CDR1 is MNHEY, CDR2 SMNVEV (reference sequence). The CDR3 is CASRASGRGETQYF. The CDR3, as DNA: TGTGCCAGCAGGGCTAGCGGGAGGGGAGAGACCCAGTACTTC.

The chain joins TRBV27 to TRBJ2-1; TRBD2 aligns across 7 bases. The ends lost 2 bases at V and 13 bases at J; junction bases unmatched: 2. Germline V gene sequence: CDR1 MNHEY, CDR2 SMNVEV (reference sequence). The CDR3 sequence is 11 residues long. In DNA, the CDR3 is TGTGCCAGCAGTTTAGGGACTATCCAGTTCTTC. This encodes CASSLGTIQFF.

The chain carries TRBV9 and TRBJ1-2; 9 bases fit TRBD1. V lost 3 bases to trimming and J lost 8 bases; unmatched junction nucleotides: 11. The CDR3 contains 15 residues. Germline CDR1 is SGDLS and CDR2 is YYNGEE. CDR3 in amino acids: CASSARDREWNGYTF. CDR3 coding DNA: TGTGCCAGCAGCGCACGGGACAGGGAATGGAACGGCTACACCTTC.

In its sample, this clonotype was seen once. The rearrangement links TRBV7-2 to TRBJ1-2; D is perhaps TRBD1 (5 bases). Per the germline V gene, CDR1 is SGHTA and CDR2 is FQGNSA. There are 16 residues in the CDR3. The V end was cut by 1 base, the J end by 4 bases, with 16 bases between. DNA for the CDR3: TGTGCCAGCAGCTTAGTACGGGGCAGCATGGGCTATGGCTACACCTTC. Translation: CASSLVRGSMGYGYTF.

V gene TRBV6-2 or TRBV6-3 combines with J gene TRBJ2-7; D perhaps matches TRBD1 (5 bases). CDR1 and CDR2 from the germline V gene are MNHEY and SVGEGT. There are 19 residues in the CDR3. V was cut by 0 bases and J by 2 bases, with 23 bases left in between. The CDR3 spells CASSYSNVVSRVQTYEQYF. CDR3 nucleotides: TGTGCCAGCAGTTACTCGAACGTGGTTTCCAGGGTCCAAACCTACGAGCAGTACTTC.

The chain combines TRBV19 with TRBJ2-5; 8 nucleotides align to TRBD1. Germline V gene lookup returns CDR1 LNHDA and CDR2 SQIVND (reference sequence). There are 13 residues in the CDR3. Germline trimming cut 10 bases from V and 4 bases from J; bases unmatched to any gene: 8. The CDR3 reads CATRTGTRETQYF. CDR3 coding DNA: TGTGCCACTAGGACAGGGACCCGAGAGACCCAGTACTTC.

The chain couples TRBV20-1 to TRBJ2-1, with 7 bases aligning to TRBD2. Germline assignment: CDR1 DFQATT and CDR2 SNEGSKA (reference sequence). The CDR3 contains 15 residues. The CDR3 spells CSTSGRELFFGEQFF. Here the CDR3 DNA reads TGCAGCACGTCAGGGCGGGAGCTGTTCTTTGGTGAGCAGTTCTTC.

This clonotype was recorded only once. The chain combines TRBV18 with TRBJ1-2, with a weak D call TRBD1 (6 bases). V lost 6 bases and J 3 bases, leaving 17 bases between the germline ends. Germline V lookup: CDR1 KGHSH, CDR2 LQKENI. The CDR3 is 15 residues long. Here the CDR3 DNA reads TGTGCCAGCTCGCGAGGGACACCCCGGGACTATGGCTACACCTTC. This gives the protein CASSRGTPRDYGYTF.

This clonotype was seen only a few times. The genes are TRBV27 and TRBJ2-3; 7 nucleotides agree with TRBD1. Germline V CDR1 and CDR2: MNHEY, SMNVEV (reference sequence). The CDR3 runs to 16 residues. The ends lost 5 bases at V and 3 bases at J; junction bases unmatched: 11. CDR3 residues: CASSPQRTGRTDTQYF. The CDR3 DNA reads as TGTGCCAGCAGTCCCCAAAGGACAGGCCGTACAGATACGCAGTATTTT.

Here the CDR3 reads CASSSNQGALGQPQHF. The CDR3 nucleotides read TGTGCCAGCAGCTCAAACCAGGGGGCGCTAGGTCAGCCCCAGCATTTT. This sequence joins TRBV7-2 and TRBJ1-5; 8 bases line up with TRBD1. J was trimmed by 6 bases and V by 4 bases; bases with no gene match: 11. This CDR3 comprises 16 residues. Germline assignment: CDR1 SGHTA and CDR2 FQGNSA. Combining the CDR3 with reference TRBV7-2 and TRBJ1-5 gives the whole variable domain GAGVSQSPSNKVTEKGKDVELRCDPISGHTALYWYRQSLGQGLEFLIYFQGNSAPDKSGLPSDRFSAERTGGSVSTLTIQRTQQEDSAVYLCASSSNQGALGQPQHFGDGTRLSIL.

This rearrangement joins TRBV19 to TRBJ1-5, with unresolved D. The CDR3 has 12 amino acids. Germline CDR1 reads LNHDA; CDR2 reads SQIVND (reference sequence). Trimming shortened V by 8 bases and J by 4 bases, and 9 bases separated the two germline ends. CDR3 amino acids: CASRGPNQPQHF. The CDR3 nucleotides are TGTGCCAGTCGCGGACCTAATCAGCCCCAGCATTTT.

This clonotype was counted between two and nine times. One junction end disagrees with the germline gene, perhaps due to a read error. The chain employs TRBV7-7 and TRBJ2-2, with 8 positions matching TRBD2. CDR1 is SSHAT, CDR2 FNYEAQ, per germline (reference sequence). This CDR3 is 14 amino acids long. The CDR3 is CASSRTSNTGELFF. CDR3 DNA: TGTGCTAGCAGCCGGACTAGCAACACCGGGGAGCTGTTTTTT.

As regards this clonotype: A junction end diverges from the germline sequence, so it may reflect a read error. The chain employs TRBV11-3 and TRBJ2-7; 8 nucleotides align to TRBD1. Germline values: CDR1 SGHNT, CDR2 YENEEA. The CDR3 loop spans 14 amino acids. The CDR3 DNA reads TGCTCATCAAAGCGGCAGGGGGCAGGGTACGAGCAGTACTTC. It translates to CSSKRQGAGYEQYF.

DNA of the CDR3: TGTGCCAGCAGTCTCCCGGTAACCCGGCAATCGGCAGATACGCAGTATTTT. Protein product: CASSLPVTRQSADTQYF. The chain couples TRBV28 to TRBJ2-3; D is undetermined. Germline assignment: CDR1 MDHEN and CDR2 SYDVKM. CDR3 length equals 17 residues. V was clipped by 5 bases and J by 4 bases, with 22 bases between them. Full variable domain (remainder filled in from reference TRBV28 and TRBJ2-3): DVKVTQSSRYLVKRTGEKVFLECVQDMDHENMFWYRQDPGLGLRLIYFSYDVKMKEKGDIPEGYSVSREKKERFSLILESASTNQTSMYLCASSLPVTRQSADTQYFGPGTRLTVL.

The V gene is TRBV7-2, the J gene TRBJ2-1, with 13 bases fitting TRBD2. Germline V gene sequence: CDR1 SGHTA, CDR2 FQGNSA. The CDR3 is made up of 19 amino acids. Trimming took 2 bases from V and 7 from J; bases not matched to a gene: 14. Here the CDR3 reads CASSLSGTSGTLIRNEQFF. CDR3 in DNA: TGTGCCAGCAGCTTAAGCGGGACTAGCGGGACCCTTATAAGGAATGAGCAGTTCTTC.

The sample holds a few counts of this clonotype. The rearrangement links TRBV6-1 to TRBJ1-6; tentative D call: TRBD1 (5 bases). V lost 6 bases to trimming and J lost 10 bases, with 16 bases between them. Germline CDR1 is MNHNS and CDR2 is SASEGT. The CDR3 is 14 amino acids. CDR3 bases: TGTGCCAGCAGGAAGCCGGGGGGGTTATCACCCCTCCACTTT. This encodes CASRKPGGLSPLHF.